This TCR beta chain was captured by sequencing in a study of T cell repertoires in cytomegalovirus infection. Study conclusions and caveats: Totalled public TCR beta family frequency picked out people who carried CMV plus the relevant HLA.

This clonotype was counted ten times or more. Its antigen is still unknown. TCRdb recomputed calls from the reads with MiXCR, one row per CDR3 protein. The sample has some 390,000 distinct CDR3 sequences, 15% to 20% seen once; the top ten hold 7.5% to 9.5%. V lost 2 bases and J lost 3, with 7 bases in between. The CDR3 spans 13 residues. The chain carries TRBV12-3 or TRBV12-4 and TRBJ2-5; D uncertain. The sample comprised PBMCs. This sequence originates from a human donor in good health (CMV status not recorded). Some clones in this sample may be carry-over from other donors' samples. The CDR3 region is CASSLQQKETQYF. Here the CDR3 DNA reads TGTGCCAGCAGTTTACAACAGAAAGAGACCCAGTACTTC.